The 15 T cell receptor beta chains given below trace back to one sample, sequenced in a study of blood T cell repertoires in COVID-19. Sequenced by immunoSEQ multiplex PCR; TCRdb stores in-frame clones only, minus some. The sample lists roughly 140,000 clones; 75% to 90% were seen once. Material: peripheral blood. All receptors come from an elderly woman with acute or convalescent COVID-19.

The rearrangement links TRBV18 to TRBJ2-3, with 7 bases fitting TRBD2. V gave up 3 bases and J gave up 1 base; unmatched junction bases: 7. Per the germline V gene, CDR1 is KGHSH and CDR2 is LQKENI. The CDR3 is made up of 16 amino acids. CDR3 nucleotide sequence: TGTGCCAGCTCACCTTTCGGACGGGAGGGCACAGATACGCAGTATTTT. Translated, it gives CASSPFGREGTDTQYF.

V usage is TRBV10-3 and J usage is TRBJ1-6, with D maybe TRBD1 (5 bases). This CDR3 contains 12 residues. Germline V gives CDR1 ENHRY, CDR2 SYGVKD. V was pared by 6 bases and J by 8 bases, with 8 bases between. This chain's CDR3 is CAIRAGDSPLHF. The CDR3 nucleotides read TGTGCCATCAGGGCGGGGGATTCACCCCTCCACTTT.

The chain has TRBV9 and TRBJ2-7, with TRBD1 matching over 9 bases. The trim removed 4 bases at V and 6 bases at J, leaving 11 bases unmatched. There are 15 residues in the CDR3. CDR1 is SGDLS and CDR2 is YYNGEE in the germline V gene. The CDR3 DNA reads as TGTGCCAGCAGCTCACCCGGGACAGGGAAGCGCGAGCAGTACTTC. Protein sequence: CASSSPGTGKREQYF.

This chain connects TRBV10-2 to TRBJ1-1; D is undetermined. The CDR3 spans 13 residues. In germline, CDR1 is WSHSY, CDR2 SAAADI. The V end was cut by 3 bases, the J end by 4 bases, with 9 bases between. The CDR3 bases are TGCGCCAGCAGTGAACTGGGGAGCACTGAAGCTTTCTTT. Translation: CASSELGSTEAFF.

The rearrangement uses TRBV14 and TRBJ2-6; 8 bases fit TRBD1. The CDR3 runs 18 residues. Per germline, CDR1 SGHDN and CDR2 FVKESK. With 4 bases clipped from V and 2 bases from J, the junction kept 10 bases outside the gene matches. In nucleotides, the CDR3 is TGTGCCAGCAGCCCCCAACCGGGACAGGCGACTGGGGCCAACGTCCTGACTTTC. Its protein product is CASSPQPGQATGANVLTF.

This rearrangement joins TRBV30 to TRBJ2-5; possibly TRBD2 for D (7 bases). The V gene's germline CDR1 is GTSNPN and CDR2 SVGIG (reference sequence). The CDR3 spans 15 residues. The V gene lost 3 bases and the J gene lost 1 base, with 15 bases spanning the gap. The CDR3 DNA is TGTGCCTGGAGCCTTGGGGGGGCCAGCCAAGAGACCCAGTACTTC. Protein product: CAWSLGGASQETQYF.

The J gene is TRBJ2-1, the V gene TRBV18; 11 bases are a match to TRBD2. V was clipped by 3 bases and J by 0 bases; unmatched bases: 7. The germline CDR1 and CDR2 sequences are KGHSH and LQKENI. CDR3 length: 18 residues. The CDR3 nucleotides are TGTGCCAGCTCACCGATACTAGCGGGGGCCAGCTCCTACAATGAGCAGTTCTTC. Amino acids: CASSPILAGASSYNEQFF.

The chain links TRBV18 to TRBJ1-3; a weak D match, TRBD1 (6 bases). The CDR3 extends over 15 amino acids. The V and J ends lost 5 bases and 2 bases respectively, with 13 bases between them. In germline, CDR1 is KGHSH, CDR2 LQKENI. The CDR3 region is CASSSTQGAGNTIYF. CDR3 in DNA: TGTGCCAGCTCATCAACACAGGGAGCTGGAAACACCATATATTTT.

Here the CDR3 DNA reads TGTGCCAGCAGTCAGCAGGGGAACACTGAAGCTTTCTTT. Amino acids: CASSQQGNTEAFF. The rearrangement uses TRBV27 and TRBJ1-1; tentatively, D is TRBD1 (5 bases). V shed 5 bases and J shed 1 base, with 8 bases lying between them. This CDR3 spans 13 amino acids. CDR1 and CDR2 from the germline V gene are MNHEY and SMNVEV (reference sequence).

This clone has a single count. The rearrangement joins TRBV13 to TRBJ1-1; possibly TRBD1 for D (6 bases). The CDR3 extends over 12 amino acids. Germline V gene data show CDR1 as PRHDT and CDR2 as FYEKMQ (reference sequence). Between the trimmed V and J ends, which lost 5 bases and 12 bases, there was a span of 16 bases. The CDR3 sequence: CASSPSKGVPFF. The CDR3 region has the DNA TGTGCCAGCAGCCCCTCTAAGGGGGTGCCTTTCTTT. Full variable domain (missing parts from reference TRBV13 and TRBJ1-1): AAGVIQSPRHLIKEKRETATLKCYPIPRHDTVYWYQQGPGQDPQFLISFYEKMQSDKGSIPDRFSAQQFSDYHSELNMSSLELGDSALYFCASSPSKGVPFFGQGTRLTVV.

Only one count was recorded for this clone. The chain has TRBV10-2 and TRBJ2-7; D gene ambiguous. CDR1 and CDR2 (germline): WSHSY, SAAADI. V shed 3 bases and J shed 6 bases, with 9 bases lying between them. The CDR3 is made up of 12 amino acids. The CDR3 here is CASSDPTGEQYF. The DNA for the CDR3 is TGCGCCAGCAGTGACCCGACGGGCGAGCAGTACTTC.

The chain recombines TRBV19 with TRBJ1-2, with D unresolved. Per germline, CDR1 LNHDA and CDR2 SQIVND (reference sequence). The CDR3 is 12 residues long. V shed 5 bases and J shed 5 bases, with 9 bases lying between them. The CDR3 DNA is TGTGCCAGTAGTTTGTTCCCTTATGGCTACACCTTC. It yields the protein CASSLFPYGYTF.

The gene calls are TRBV15 and TRBJ1-5; the match to TRBD1 covers 9 bases. Per the germline V gene, CDR1 is LNHNV and CDR2 is YYDKDF (reference sequence). The CDR3 loop spans 16 amino acids. The V and J ends lost 3 bases and 6 bases, in that order; junction bases with no gene match: 9. DNA for the CDR3: TGTGCCACCAGCAGGGACCCCGGGACAGGGTTTCAGCCCCAGCATTTT. It specifies CATSRDPGTGFQPQHF.

This clone was counted once. The V and J genes are TRBV6-5 and TRBJ1-1, with unresolved D. The CDR3 has 14 amino acids. CDR1 MNHEY and CDR2 SVGAGI come from the germline V gene. Between the trimmed V and J ends, which lost 6 bases and 3 bases, there was a span of 14 bases. CDR3 amino acids: CASSLMTYYTEAFF. CDR3 coding DNA: TGTGCCAGCAGCTTAATGACATATTACACTGAAGCTTTCTTT.

This clone has a handful of counts. CDR3 residues: CASSWGQTFSGANVLTF. CDR3 DNA: TGTGCCAGCAGTTGGGGACAGACGTTCTCTGGGGCCAACGTCCTGACTTTC. The chain carries TRBV6-2 or TRBV6-3 and TRBJ2-6, with TRBD1 identical over 7 bases. J was trimmed by 0 bases and V by 4 bases; bases with no gene match: 6. Per the germline V gene, CDR1 is MNHEY and CDR2 is SVGEGT. This CDR3 comprises 17 residues.